These T cell receptor beta chains were read from a single sample in a study of early T cells in non-severe SARS-CoV-2 infection. From the 5' RACE reads, TCRdb called clonotypes with MiXCR, one entry per CDR3 protein. The sample carries tens of thousands of distinct CDR3 sequences, about 12% recorded once. Sequences were obtained from whole blood. The receptors shown here come from an adult who was a healthcare worker with PCR-confirmed SARS-CoV-2 infection or an uninfected control (not recorded which). Both conserved end residues are part of each CDR3. A D gene is named only where the DNA matches it firmly. Clone size is shown for a subset of rows, as once, few, many or a class of expanded clone.

TRBJ1-5 TRBV20-1 . TRBD1 TGCAGTGCTAGAGAAGCTGGGACAGGCCTCAATCAGCCCCAGCATTTT CSAREAGTGLNQPQHF
TRBJ2-5 TRBV6-5 few . TGTGCCAGCAGTTACTCGACCGAGGTGACCCAGTACTTC CASSYSTEVTQYF
TRBJ2-1 TRBV3-1 few TRBD2 TGTGCCAGCAGCCAAGGGTCACCAGTAGCGGGTAGGAATGAGCAGTTCTTC CASSQGSPVAGRNEQFF
TRBJ1-5 TRBV20-1 . . TGCAGTGCTCAGCAAGGAGGGGAGCCCCAGCATTTT CSAQQGGEPQHF
TRBJ1-2 TRBV25-1 . . TGTGCCAGCAGCCCCGGGACTATAACGTCTAACTATGGCTACACCTTC CASSPGTITSNYGYTF
TRBJ2-4 TRBV20-1 . TRBD1 TGCAGTGCTAGAGTGCCCCCGACAGGGGAAAAGAAAAACATTCAGTACTTC CSARVPPTGEKKNIQYF
TRBJ1-3 TRBV20-1 few . TGCAGTCGAGGCAGGGCCGCTGGAAACACCATATATTTT CSRGRAAGNTIYF
TRBJ1-1 TRBV9 few . TGTGCCAGCAGCGTAGCTGAGGCCCTCACTGAAGCTTTCTTT CASSVAEALTEAFF
TRBJ2-5 TRBV10-3 . TRBD2 TGTGCCATCAGTCCGGGACTAGCGGGAGGATACTTCACCCAAGAGACCCAGTACTTC CAISPGLAGGYFTQETQYF
TRBJ2-2 TRBV27 many . TGTGCCAGCAGTTTCTCAACAGGGAACACCGGGGAGCTGTTTTTT CASSFSTGNTGELFF
TRBJ2-7 TRBV20-1 few TRBD1 TGCAGTGCTAGTCGGGGACAGGGATTCTCCTACGAGCAGTACTTC CSASRGQGFSYEQYF
TRBJ2-3 TRBV20-1 many . TGCAGTGCCGCCCGACCCCTCGATACGCAGTATTTT CSAARPLDTQYF
TRBJ2-7 TRBV20-1 few . TGCAGTGCTAAAAGGACCTCCCGCTCCTACGAGCAGTACTTC CSAKRTSRSYEQYF
TRBJ2-7 TRBV7-9 few . TGTGCCAGCAGCTTACTACCCCTCTCCTACGAGCAGTACTTC CASSLLPLSYEQYF
TRBJ1-5 TRBV12-3/TRBV12-4 many . TGTGCCAGCAGTTTCGGGTCCAGGGTATCTCAGCCCCAGCATTTT CASSFGSRVSQPQHF
TRBJ2-6 TRBV5-4 many . TGTGCCAGCAGCTCCGCCTCGTCTGGGGCCAACGTCCTGACTTTC CASSSASSGANVLTF
TRBJ2-1 TRBV15 few . TGTGCCACCAGCAGAGATTCCAATGAGCAGTTCTTC CATSRDSNEQFF
TRBJ2-5 TRBV29-1 few TRBD2 TGCAGCGTTCCGGGACTAGTACAAGAGACCCAGTACTTC CSVPGLVQETQYF
TRBJ2-1 TRBV7-2 few TRBD2 TGTGCCAGCAACGCGGGACTAGCGGGACACAATGAGCAGTTCTTC CASNAGLAGHNEQFF
TRBJ2-7 TRBV29-1 few TRBD2 TGCAGCGCCGCCGGACTAGCGGGAGGGCCGAACCACGAGCAGTACTTC CSAAGLAGGPNHEQYF
TRBJ2-4 TRBV29-1 . TRBD1 TGCAGCGTTGAAGATAGAAAGGGGGCCAACATTCAGTACTTC CSVEDRKGANIQYF
TRBJ2-1 TRBV19 many . TGTGCCAGTCCCCCCGTAGGAGAGCAGTTCTTC CASPPVGEQFF
TRBJ2-7 TRBV7-9 few TRBD2 TGTGCCAGCAGTTGGACTAGCGGGGCCGGCTACGAGCAGTACTTC CASSWTSGAGYEQYF
TRBJ1-5 TRBV12-5 many . TGTGCTAGTGGTGAAGTACCTCGGGGGAGCAATCAGCCCCAGCATTTT CASGEVPRGSNQPQHF
TRBJ1-3 TRBV13 many . TGTGCCAGCAGCTTAGGCGGATCTGAAAACACCATATATTTT CASSLGGSENTIYF
TRBJ2-1 TRBV2 . TRBD1 TGTGCCAGCAGTGCCAACAGGGGGCAGAACAATGAGCAGTTCTTC CASSANRGQNNEQFF
TRBJ1-1 TRBV6-2/TRBV6-3 many TRBD1 TGTGCCAGCAGTTACCCAGGGGGCACTGAAGCTTTCTTT CASSYPGGTEAFF
TRBJ2-5 TRBV24-1 . . TGTGCCACCAGTCGGGGGGCCCAAGAGACCCAGTACTTC CATSRGAQETQYF
TRBJ2-2 TRBV7-2 many . TGTGCCAGCAGCAGGGATACGAACACCGGGGAGCTGTTTTTT CASSRDTNTGELFF
TRBJ1-1 TRBV5-1 many . TGCGCCAGCAGCTCGGAGGCAGGGGCATACACTGAAGCTTTCTTT CASSSEAGAYTEAFF
TRBJ2-1 TRBV9 many TRBD1 TGTGCCACGGAGGGACAGGGTAATGAGCAGTTCTTC CATEGQGNEQFF
TRBJ2-1 TRBV29-1 . TRBD2 TGCAGCGTGGGACTAGCGGACAATGAGCAGTTCTTC CSVGLADNEQFF
TRBJ1-1 TRBV7-9 . . TGTGCCAGCAGCTCAACCGGGACCGTCAGGGCCACTGAAGCTTTCTTT CASSSTGTVRATEAFF
TRBJ1-1 TRBV6-6 few . TGTGCCAGCAGTTACCAGAACACTGACGCTTTCTTT CASSYQNTDAFF
TRBJ2-6 TRBV20-1 many . TGCAGTGCCCCCACGAGACACCCGGGCGGCTGGGCCAACGTCCTGACTTTC CSAPTRHPGGWANVLTF
TRBJ2-7 TRBV12-3/TRBV12-4 . TRBD2 TGTGCCAGCACTCTCCGGACTAGCGGGGCCTACGAGCAGTACTTC CASTLRTSGAYEQYF
TRBJ2-1 TRBV7-3 many TRBD2 TGTGCCAGCAGCGCGGCCGGGACTAGCAGCAATGAGCAGTTCTTC CASSAAGTSSNEQFF
TRBJ2-1 TRBV29-1 many . TGCAGCGTTGCCAGGGCTAATGAGCAGTTCTTC CSVARANEQFF
TRBJ1-1 TRBV29-1 few TRBD1 TGCAGCGTGGGGACAGCTCTCCCTGAAGCTTTCTTT CSVGTALPEAFF
TRBJ2-7 TRBV5-1 . . TGCGCCAGCAGCTCGGGGGGACAGGTCCACGAGCAGTACTTC CASSSGGQVHEQYF